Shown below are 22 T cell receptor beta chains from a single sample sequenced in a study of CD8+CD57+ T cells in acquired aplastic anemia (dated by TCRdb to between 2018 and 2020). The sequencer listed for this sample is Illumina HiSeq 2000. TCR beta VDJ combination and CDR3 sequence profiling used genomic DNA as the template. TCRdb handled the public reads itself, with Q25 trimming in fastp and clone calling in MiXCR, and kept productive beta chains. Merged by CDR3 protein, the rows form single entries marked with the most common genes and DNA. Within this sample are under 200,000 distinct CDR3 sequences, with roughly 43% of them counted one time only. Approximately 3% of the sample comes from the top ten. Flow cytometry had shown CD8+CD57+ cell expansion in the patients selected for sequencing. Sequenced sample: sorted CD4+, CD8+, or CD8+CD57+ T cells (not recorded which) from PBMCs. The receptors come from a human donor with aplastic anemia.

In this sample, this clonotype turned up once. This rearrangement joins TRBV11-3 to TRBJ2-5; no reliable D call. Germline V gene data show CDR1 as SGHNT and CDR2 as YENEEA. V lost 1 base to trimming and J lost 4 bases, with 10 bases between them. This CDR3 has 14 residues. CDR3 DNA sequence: TGTGCCAGCAGCTTAGGACCGGGTCGAGAGACCCAGTACTTC. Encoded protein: CASSLGPGRETQYF.

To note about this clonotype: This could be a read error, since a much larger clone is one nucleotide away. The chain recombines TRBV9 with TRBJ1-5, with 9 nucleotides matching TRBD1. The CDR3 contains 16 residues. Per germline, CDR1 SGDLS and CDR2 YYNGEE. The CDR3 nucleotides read TGTGCCAGCAGGTCGGGGGGGACAGGGCGAAATCGGCCCCAGCATTTT. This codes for CASRSGGTGRNRPQHF.

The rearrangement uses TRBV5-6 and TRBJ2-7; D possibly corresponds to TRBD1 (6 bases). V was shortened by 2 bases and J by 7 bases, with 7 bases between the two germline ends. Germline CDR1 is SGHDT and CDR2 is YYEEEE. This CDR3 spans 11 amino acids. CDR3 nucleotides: TGTGCCAGCAGCTTTGGACAGGAGCAGTACTTC. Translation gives CASSFGQEQYF.

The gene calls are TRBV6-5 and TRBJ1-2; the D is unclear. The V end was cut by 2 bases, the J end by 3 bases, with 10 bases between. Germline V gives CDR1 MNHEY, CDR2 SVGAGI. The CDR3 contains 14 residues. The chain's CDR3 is CASSYPNKYYGYTF. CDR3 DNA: TGTGCCAGCAGTTACCCAAACAAATACTATGGCTACACCTTC.

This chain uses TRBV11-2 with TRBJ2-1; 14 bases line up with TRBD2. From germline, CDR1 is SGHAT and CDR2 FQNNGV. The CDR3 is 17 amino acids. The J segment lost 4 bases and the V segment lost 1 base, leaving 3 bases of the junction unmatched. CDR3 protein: CASSLGTSGGTYNEQFF. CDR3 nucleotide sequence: TGTGCCAGCAGCTTAGGGACTAGCGGGGGGACATACAATGAGCAGTTCTTC.

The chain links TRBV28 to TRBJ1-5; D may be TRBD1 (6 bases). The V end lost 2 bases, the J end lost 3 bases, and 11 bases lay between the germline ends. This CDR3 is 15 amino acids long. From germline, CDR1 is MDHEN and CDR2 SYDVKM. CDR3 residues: CASSLIPGANQPQHF. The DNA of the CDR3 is TGTGCCAGCAGTTTAATCCCAGGGGCCAATCAGCCCCAGCATTTT. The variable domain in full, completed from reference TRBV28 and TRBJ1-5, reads DVKVTQSSRYLVKRTGEKVFLECVQDMDHENMFWYRQDPGLGLRLIYFSYDVKMKEKGDIPEGYSVSREKKERFSLILESASTNQTSMYLCASSLIPGANQPQHFGDGTRLSIL.

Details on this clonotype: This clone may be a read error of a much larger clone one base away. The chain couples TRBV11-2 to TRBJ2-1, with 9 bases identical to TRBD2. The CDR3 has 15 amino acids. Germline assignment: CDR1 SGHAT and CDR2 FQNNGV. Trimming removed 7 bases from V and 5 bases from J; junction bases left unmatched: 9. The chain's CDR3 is CASTESGGYHNEQFF. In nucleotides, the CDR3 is TGTGCCAGCACGGAAAGCGGGGGGTACCACAATGAGCAGTTCTTC.

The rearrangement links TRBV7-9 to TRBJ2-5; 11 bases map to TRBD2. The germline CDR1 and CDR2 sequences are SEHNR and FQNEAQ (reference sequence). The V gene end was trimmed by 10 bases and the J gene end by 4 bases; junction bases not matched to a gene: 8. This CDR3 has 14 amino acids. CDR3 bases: TGTGCCACGGGACTAGCGGAGGAGGGAGAGACCCAGTACTTC. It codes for CATGLAEEGETQYF. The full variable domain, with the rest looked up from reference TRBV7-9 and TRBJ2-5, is DTGVSQNPRHKITKRGQNVTFRCDPISEHNRLYWYRQTLGQGPEFLTYFQNEAQLEKSRLLSDRFSAERPKGSFSTLEIQRTEQGDSAMYLCATGLAEEGETQYFGPGTRLLVL.

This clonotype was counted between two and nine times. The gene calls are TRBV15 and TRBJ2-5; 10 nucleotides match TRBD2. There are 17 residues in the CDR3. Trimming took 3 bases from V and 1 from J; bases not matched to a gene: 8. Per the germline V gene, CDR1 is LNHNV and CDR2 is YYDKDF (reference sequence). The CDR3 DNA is TGTGCCACCAGCAGGGGTTGGCAGCGGGGGGGCCAAGAGACCCAGTACTTC. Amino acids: CATSRGWQRGGQETQYF. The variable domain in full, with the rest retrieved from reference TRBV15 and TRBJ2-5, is DAMVIQNPRYQVTQFGKPVTLSCSQTLNHNVMYWYQQKSSQAPKLLFHYYDKDFNNEADTPDNFQSRRPNTSFCFLDIRSPGLGDTAMYLCATSRGWQRGGQETQYFGPGTRLLVL.

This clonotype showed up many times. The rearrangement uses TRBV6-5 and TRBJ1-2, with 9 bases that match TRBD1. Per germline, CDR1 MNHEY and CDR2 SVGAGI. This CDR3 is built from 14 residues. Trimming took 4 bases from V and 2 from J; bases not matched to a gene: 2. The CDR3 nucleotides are TGTGCCAGCAGTTGGGGGACAGGGAACTATGGCTACACCTTC. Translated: CASSWGTGNYGYTF.

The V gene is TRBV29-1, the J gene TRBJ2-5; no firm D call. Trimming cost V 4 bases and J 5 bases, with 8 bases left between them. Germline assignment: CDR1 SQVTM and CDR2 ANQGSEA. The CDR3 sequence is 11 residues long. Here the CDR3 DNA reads TGCAGCGTTGGGCGGACCGAGACCCAGTACTTC. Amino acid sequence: CSVGRTETQYF.

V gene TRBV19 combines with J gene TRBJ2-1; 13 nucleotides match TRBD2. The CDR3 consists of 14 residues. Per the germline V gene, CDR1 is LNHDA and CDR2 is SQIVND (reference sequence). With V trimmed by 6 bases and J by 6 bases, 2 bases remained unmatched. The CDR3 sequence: CASSRTSGSNEQFF. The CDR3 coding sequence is TGTGCCAGTAGCCGGACTAGCGGGAGCAATGAGCAGTTCTTC.

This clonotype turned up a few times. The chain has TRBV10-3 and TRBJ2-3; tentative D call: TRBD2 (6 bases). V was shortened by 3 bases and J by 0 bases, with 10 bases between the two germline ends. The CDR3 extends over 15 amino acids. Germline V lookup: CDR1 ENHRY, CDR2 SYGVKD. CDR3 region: CAISELALSTDTQYF. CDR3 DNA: TGTGCCATCAGTGAACTAGCCCTAAGCACAGATACGCAGTATTTT.

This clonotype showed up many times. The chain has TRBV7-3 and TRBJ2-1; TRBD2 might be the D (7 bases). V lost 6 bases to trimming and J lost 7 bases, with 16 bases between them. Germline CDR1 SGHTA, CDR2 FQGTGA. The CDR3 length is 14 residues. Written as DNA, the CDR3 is TGTGCCAGCAGTGTAGGGGGGGCCAGGAATGAGCAGTTCTTC. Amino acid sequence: CASSVGGARNEQFF.

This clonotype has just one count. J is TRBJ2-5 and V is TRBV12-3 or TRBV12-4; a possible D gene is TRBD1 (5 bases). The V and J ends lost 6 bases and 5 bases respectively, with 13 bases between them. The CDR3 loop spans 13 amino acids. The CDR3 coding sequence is TGTGCCAGCAGCCTCGACAGTGCGGAGACCCAGTACTTC. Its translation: CASSLDSAETQYF.

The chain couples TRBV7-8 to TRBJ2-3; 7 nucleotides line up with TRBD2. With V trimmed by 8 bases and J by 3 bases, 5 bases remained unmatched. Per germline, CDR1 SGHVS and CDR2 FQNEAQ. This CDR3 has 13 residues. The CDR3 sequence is CASGRDFTDTQYF. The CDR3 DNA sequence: TGTGCCAGCGGGAGGGACTTTACAGATACGCAGTATTTT. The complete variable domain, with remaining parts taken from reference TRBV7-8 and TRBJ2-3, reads GAGVSQSPRYKVAKRGQDVALRCDPISGHVSLFWYQQALGQGPEFLTYFQNEAQLDKSGLPSDRFFAERPEGSVSTLKIQRTQQEDSAVYLCASGRDFTDTQYFGPGTRLTVL.

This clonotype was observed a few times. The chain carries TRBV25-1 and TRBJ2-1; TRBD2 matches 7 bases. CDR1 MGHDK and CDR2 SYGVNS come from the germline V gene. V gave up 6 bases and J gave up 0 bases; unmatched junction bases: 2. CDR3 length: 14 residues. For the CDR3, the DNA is TGTGCCAGCAGACGCGGGAGCTCCTACAATGAGCAGTTCTTC. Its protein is CASRRGSSYNEQFF.

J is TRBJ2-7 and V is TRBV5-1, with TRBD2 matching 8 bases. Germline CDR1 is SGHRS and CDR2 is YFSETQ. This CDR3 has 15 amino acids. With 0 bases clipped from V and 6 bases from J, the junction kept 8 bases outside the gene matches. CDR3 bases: TGCGCCAGCAGCTTGGCAGCGGGAGATCGGGGCGAGCAGTACTTC. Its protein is CASSLAAGDRGEQYF.

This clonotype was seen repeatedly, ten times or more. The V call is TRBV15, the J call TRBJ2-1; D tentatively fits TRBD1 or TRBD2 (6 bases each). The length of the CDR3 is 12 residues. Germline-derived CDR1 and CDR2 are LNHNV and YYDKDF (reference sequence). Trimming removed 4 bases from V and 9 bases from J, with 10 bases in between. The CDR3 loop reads CATSTKGGEQFF. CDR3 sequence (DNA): TGTGCCACCAGCACTAAGGGGGGTGAGCAGTTCTTC. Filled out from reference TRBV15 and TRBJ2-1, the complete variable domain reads DAMVIQNPRYQVTQFGKPVTLSCSQTLNHNVMYWYQQKSSQAPKLLFHYYDKDFNNEADTPDNFQSRRPNTSFCFLDIRSPGLGDTAMYLCATSTKGGEQFFGPGTRLTVL.

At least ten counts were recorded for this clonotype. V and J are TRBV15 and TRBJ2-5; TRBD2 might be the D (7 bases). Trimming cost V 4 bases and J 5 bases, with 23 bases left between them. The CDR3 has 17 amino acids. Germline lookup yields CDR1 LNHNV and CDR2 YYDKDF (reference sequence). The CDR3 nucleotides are TGTGCCACCAGCATCCAAGGGGGGGGTGTACTCGGGGAGACCCAGTACTTC. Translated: CATSIQGGGVLGETQYF.

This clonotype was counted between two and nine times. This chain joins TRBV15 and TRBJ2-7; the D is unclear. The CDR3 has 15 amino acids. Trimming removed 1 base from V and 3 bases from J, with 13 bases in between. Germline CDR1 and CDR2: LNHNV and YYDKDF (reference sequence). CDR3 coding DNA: TGTGCCACCAGCAGAGTTCGGATGAATAACTACGAGCAGTACTTC. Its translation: CATSRVRMNNYEQYF.

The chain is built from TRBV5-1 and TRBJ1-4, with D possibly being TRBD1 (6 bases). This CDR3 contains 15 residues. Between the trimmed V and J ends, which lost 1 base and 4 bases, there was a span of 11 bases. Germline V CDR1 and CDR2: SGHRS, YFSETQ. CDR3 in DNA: TGCGCCAGCAGCTTGAGCGGCAGGGGTAATGAAAAACTGTTTTTT. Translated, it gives CASSLSGRGNEKLFF. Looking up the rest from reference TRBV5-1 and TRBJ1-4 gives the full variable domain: KAGVTQTPRYLIKTRGQQVTLSCSPISGHRSVSWYQQTPGQGLQFLFEYFSETQRNKGNFPGRFSGRQFSNSRSEMNVSTLELGDSALYLCASSLSGRGNEKLFFGSGTQLSVL.